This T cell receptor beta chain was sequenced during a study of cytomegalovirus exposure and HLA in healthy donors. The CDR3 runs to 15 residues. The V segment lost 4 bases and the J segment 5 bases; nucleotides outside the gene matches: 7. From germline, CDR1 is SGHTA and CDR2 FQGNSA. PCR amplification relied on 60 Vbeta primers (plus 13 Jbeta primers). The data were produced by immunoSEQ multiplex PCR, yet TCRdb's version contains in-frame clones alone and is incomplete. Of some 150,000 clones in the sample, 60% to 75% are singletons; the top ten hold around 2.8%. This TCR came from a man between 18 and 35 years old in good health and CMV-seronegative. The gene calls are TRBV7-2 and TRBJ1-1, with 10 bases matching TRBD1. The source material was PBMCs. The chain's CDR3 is CASSSRDRGRTEAFF. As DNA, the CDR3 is TGTGCCAGCAGCTCGAGGGACAGGGGACGAACTGAAGCTTTCTTT.